This note documents a single T cell receptor (beta chain) sequence. Assay execution proceeded at the deep level. Every unsorted PBMC PCR replicate was loaded with about 300 ng DNA, approximately 30,000 T cell genomes. Sequencing used immunoSEQ multiplex PCR; TCRdb keeps in-frame clones, though not all of them. Altogether 450,000 to 550,000 clones are present, approximately 79% being singletons, with the ten largest covering 10% to 15%. The data are from a study of shared clonotypes between healthy human individuals. Study information: A couple of female and a few male donors aged 18 to 49 were enrolled.

The germline V gene encodes CDR1 SEHNR and CDR2 FQNEAQ (reference sequence). Trimming shortened V by 10 bases and J by 2 bases, and 20 bases separated the two germline ends. The CDR3 is 15 residues long. Every contributor of samples was a Caucasian grown-up residing in Nashville, Tennessee. The J gene is TRBJ2-5, the V gene TRBV7-9, with D possibly called TRBD1 or TRBD2 (6 bases each). The clonotype comes from a woman aged 35 to 49 in good health. Some clones in this sample may be carry-over from other donors' samples. Sequencing used PBMCs. The CDR3 nucleotides are TGTGCCACCGACGCTTACGGGGGCGCTCAAGAGACCCAGTACTTC. Translating gives CATDAYGGAQETQYF.